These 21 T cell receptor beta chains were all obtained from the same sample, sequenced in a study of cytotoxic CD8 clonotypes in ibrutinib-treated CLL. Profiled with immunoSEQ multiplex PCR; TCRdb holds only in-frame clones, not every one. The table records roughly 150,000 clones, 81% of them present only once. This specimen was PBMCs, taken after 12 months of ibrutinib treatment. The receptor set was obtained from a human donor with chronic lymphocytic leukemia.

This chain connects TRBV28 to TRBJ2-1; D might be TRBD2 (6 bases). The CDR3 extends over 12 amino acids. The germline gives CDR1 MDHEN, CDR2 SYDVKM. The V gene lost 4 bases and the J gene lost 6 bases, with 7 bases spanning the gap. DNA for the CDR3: TGTGCCAGCAGTTGGGGGGTCAATGAGCAGTTCTTC. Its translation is CASSWGVNEQFF.

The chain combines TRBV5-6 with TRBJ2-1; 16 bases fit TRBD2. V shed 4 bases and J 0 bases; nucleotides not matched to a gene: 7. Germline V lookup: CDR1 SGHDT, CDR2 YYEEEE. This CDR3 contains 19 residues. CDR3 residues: CASSRLGTSGRASYNEQFF. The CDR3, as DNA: TGTGCCAGCAGCAGATTAGGGACTAGCGGGAGGGCCTCCTACAATGAGCAGTTCTTC.

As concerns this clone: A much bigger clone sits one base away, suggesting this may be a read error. The CDR3 loop reads CASSRQENTEAFF. The CDR3 bases are TGTGCCAGCAGCCGACAGGAGAACACTGAAGCTTTCTTT. The J gene is TRBJ1-1, the V gene TRBV7-3, with D possibly being TRBD1 (6 bases). The CDR3 runs to 13 residues. The germline gives CDR1 SGHTA, CDR2 FQGTGA. V gave up 5 bases and J gave up 1 base, with 8 bases separating them.

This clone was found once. The CDR3 DNA follows: TGTGCCAGCAGCAGGGCACAGGGCTTGGGCGGGGAGCTGTTTTTT. This codes for CASSRAQGLGGELFF. The chain carries TRBV7-2 and TRBJ2-2, with D perhaps matching TRBD1 (6 bases). Germline values: CDR1 SGHTA, CDR2 FQGNSA. The CDR3 is made up of 15 amino acids. V lost 5 bases to trimming and J lost 7 bases, with 17 bases between them.

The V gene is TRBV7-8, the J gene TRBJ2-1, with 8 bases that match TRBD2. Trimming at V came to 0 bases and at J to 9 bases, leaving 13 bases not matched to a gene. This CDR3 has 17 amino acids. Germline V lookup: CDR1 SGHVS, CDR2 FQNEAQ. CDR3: CASSLANAGTSAGEQFF. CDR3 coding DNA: TGTGCCAGCAGCTTAGCAAACGCCGGGACTAGTGCAGGTGAGCAGTTCTTC.

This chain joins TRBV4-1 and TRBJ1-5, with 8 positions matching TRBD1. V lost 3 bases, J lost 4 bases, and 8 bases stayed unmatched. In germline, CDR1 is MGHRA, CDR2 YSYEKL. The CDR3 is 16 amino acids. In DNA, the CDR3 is TGCGCCAGCAGCCAGCCGGACAGGGCGGCTAATCAGCCCCAGCATTTT. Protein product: CASSQPDRAANQPQHF.

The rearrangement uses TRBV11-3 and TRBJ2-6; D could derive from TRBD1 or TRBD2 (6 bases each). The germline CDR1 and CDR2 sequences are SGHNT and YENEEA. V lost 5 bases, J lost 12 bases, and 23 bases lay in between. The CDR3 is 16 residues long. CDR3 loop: CASSPRGDGPFPVLTF. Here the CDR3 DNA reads TGTGCCAGCAGCCCAAGGGGGGACGGCCCTTTTCCCGTCCTGACTTTC.

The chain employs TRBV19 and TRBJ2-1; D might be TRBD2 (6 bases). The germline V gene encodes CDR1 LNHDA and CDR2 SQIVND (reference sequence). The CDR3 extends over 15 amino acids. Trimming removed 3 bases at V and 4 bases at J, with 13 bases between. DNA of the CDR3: TGTGCCAGTAGTATCCGCGGGGAAACTTACAATGAGCAGTTCTTC. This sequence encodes CASSIRGETYNEQFF.

This CDR3 is CASKPGRADTQYF. The CDR3 DNA sequence: TGTGCCAGCAAACCCGGAAGGGCAGATACGCAGTATTTT. The rearrangement joins TRBV7-9 to TRBJ2-3; D call uncertain. The germline V and J ends were trimmed by 7 bases and 4 bases, with 12 bases remaining between them. Looked up from germline, CDR1 is SEHNR and CDR2 is FQNEAQ (reference sequence). The CDR3 sequence is 13 residues long.

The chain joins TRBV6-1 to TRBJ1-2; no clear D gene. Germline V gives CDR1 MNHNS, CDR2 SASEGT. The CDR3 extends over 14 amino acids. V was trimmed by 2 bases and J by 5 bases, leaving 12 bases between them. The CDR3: CASSEHYSQYGYTF. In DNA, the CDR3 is TGTGCCAGCAGTGAACATTACAGCCAGTATGGCTACACCTTC.

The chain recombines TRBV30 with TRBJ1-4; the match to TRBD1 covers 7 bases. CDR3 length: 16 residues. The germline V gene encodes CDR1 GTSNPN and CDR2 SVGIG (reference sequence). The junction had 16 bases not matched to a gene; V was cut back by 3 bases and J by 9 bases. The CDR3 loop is CAWRAPPTGVAKKLFF. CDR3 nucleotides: TGTGCCTGGAGAGCCCCGCCAACAGGGGTGGCTAAAAAACTGTTTTTT. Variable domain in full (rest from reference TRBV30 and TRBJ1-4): SQTIHQWPATLVQPVGSPLSLECTVEGTSNPNLYWYRQAAGRGLQLLFYSVGIGQISSEVPQNLSASRPQDRQFILSSKKLLLSDSGFYLCAWRAPPTGVAKKLFFGSGTQLSVL.

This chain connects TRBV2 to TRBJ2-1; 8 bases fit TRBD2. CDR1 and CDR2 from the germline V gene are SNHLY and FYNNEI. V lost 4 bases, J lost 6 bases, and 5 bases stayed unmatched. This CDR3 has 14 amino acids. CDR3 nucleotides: TGTGCCAGCAGTGTAGAACTAGCGGTCAATGAGCAGTTCTTC. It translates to CASSVELAVNEQFF.

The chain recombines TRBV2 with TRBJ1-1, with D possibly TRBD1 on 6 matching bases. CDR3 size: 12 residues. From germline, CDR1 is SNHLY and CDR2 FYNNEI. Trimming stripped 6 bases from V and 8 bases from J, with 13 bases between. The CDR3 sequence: CASSLSGAEAFF. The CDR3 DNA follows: TGTGCCAGCAGCCTCTCAGGGGCCGAAGCTTTCTTT.

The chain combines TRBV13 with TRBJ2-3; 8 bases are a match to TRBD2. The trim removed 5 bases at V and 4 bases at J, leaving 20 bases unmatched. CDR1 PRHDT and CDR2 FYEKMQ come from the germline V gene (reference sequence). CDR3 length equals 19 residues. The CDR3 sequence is CASSHPLTPTSGRADTQYF. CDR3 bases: TGTGCCAGCAGCCACCCGCTTACACCCACGAGCGGGAGAGCAGATACGCAGTATTTT.

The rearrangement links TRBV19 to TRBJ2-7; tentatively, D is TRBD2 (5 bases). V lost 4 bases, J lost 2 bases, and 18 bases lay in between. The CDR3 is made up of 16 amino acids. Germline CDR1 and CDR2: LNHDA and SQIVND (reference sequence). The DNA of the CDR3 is TGTGCCAGTAGTACCCACTTCAGCGGAGGAGCCTACGAGCAGTACTTC. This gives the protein CASSTHFSGGAYEQYF.

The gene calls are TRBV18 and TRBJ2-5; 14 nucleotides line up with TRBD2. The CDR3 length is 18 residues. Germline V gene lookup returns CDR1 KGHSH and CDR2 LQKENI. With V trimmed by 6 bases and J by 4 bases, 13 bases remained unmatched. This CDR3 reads CASSPQPGLAGVGETQYF. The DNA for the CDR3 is TGTGCCAGCTCGCCTCAACCGGGACTAGCGGGAGTTGGAGAGACCCAGTACTTC.

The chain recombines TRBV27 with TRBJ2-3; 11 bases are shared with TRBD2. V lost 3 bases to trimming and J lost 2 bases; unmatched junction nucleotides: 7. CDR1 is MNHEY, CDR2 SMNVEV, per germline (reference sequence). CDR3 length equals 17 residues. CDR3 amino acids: CASSLGLAALNTDTQYF. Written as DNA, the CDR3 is TGTGCCAGCAGTTTGGGACTAGCGGCACTAAACACAGATACGCAGTATTTT.

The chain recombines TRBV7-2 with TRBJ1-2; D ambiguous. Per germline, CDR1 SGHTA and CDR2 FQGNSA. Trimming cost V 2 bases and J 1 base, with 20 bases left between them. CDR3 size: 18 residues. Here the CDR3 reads CASSLKASAPRFNYGYTF. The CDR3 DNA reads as TGTGCCAGCAGCTTAAAGGCATCGGCGCCCCGGTTTAACTATGGCTACACCTTC.

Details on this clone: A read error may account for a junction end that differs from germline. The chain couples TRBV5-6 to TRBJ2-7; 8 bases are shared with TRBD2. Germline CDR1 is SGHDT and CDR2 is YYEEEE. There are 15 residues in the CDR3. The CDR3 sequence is CASSPERGSPYEQYF. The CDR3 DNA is TGTGCCAGCAGCCCTGAGCGGGGGAGCCCCTATGAGCAGTACTTC.

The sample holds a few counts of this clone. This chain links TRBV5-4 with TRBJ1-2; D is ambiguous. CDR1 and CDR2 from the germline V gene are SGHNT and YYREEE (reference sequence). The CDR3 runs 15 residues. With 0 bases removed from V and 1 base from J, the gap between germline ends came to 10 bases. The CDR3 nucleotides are TGTGCCAGCAGCTTGGCGTTGCGGAGTAACTATGGCTACACCTTC. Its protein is CASSLALRSNYGYTF. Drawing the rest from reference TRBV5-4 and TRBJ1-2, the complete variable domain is ETGVTQSPTHLIKTRGQQVTLRCSSQSGHNTVSWYQQALGQGPQFIFQYYREEENGRGNFPPRFSGLQFPNYSSELNVNALELDDSALYLCASSLALRSNYGYTFGSGTRLTVV.

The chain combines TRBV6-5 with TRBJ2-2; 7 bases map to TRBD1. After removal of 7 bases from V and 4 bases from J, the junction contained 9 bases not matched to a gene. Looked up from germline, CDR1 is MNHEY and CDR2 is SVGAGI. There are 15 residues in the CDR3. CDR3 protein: CASTNSGGSTGELFF. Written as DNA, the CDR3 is TGTGCCAGCACCAATTCAGGGGGTAGCACCGGGGAGCTGTTTTTT.